The 17 T cell receptor beta chains below were found in one sample sequenced in a study of blood T cells in healthy people across ages. Combining a sample-barcoded 5' primer with a J-beta primer mix, a second PCR ran for 7 to 11 cycles. MiXCR was run by TCRdb on the 5' RACE reads, yielding one entry per CDR3 protein. The profile shows about 640,000 distinct CDR3 sequences, under 70% of them singletons. The sample comprised blood. These receptors originate from a man aged 55 to 70 in good health.

The table lists this clonotype with a few counts. The chain couples TRBV25-1 to TRBJ1-4; D gene ambiguous. CDR1 and CDR2 (germline): MGHDK, SYGVNS. The CDR3 runs 13 residues. V was shortened by 1 base and J by 8 bases, with 8 bases between the two germline ends. The CDR3: CASSEFGAEKLFF. DNA for the CDR3: TGTGCCAGCAGTGAATTTGGTGCAGAAAAACTGTTTTTT.

This chain connects TRBV2 to TRBJ1-6, with D perhaps TRBD1 (5 bases). The length of the CDR3 is 15 residues. Germline CDR1 and CDR2: SNHLY and FYNNEI. V dropped 6 bases and J dropped 7 bases, with 16 bases sitting between them. The CDR3 bases are TGTGCCAGCAGCGACGTCCAGGGTGGGAATTCACCCCTCCACTTT. It encodes CASSDVQGGNSPLHF.

This clonotype came up a few times. The rearrangement joins TRBV28 to TRBJ2-1; tentative D call: TRBD2 (6 bases). The J call may be mistaken, given a closer DNA end match to TRBJ2-7. The CDR3 has 14 amino acids. Germline CDR1 is MDHEN and CDR2 is SYDVKM. CDR3 DNA sequence: TGTGCCAGCAGCGCCTCGGGAGTTACGTCCGAGCAGTACTTC. Translating it yields CASSASGVTSEQYF.

This clonotype was seen a handful of times. The chain uses TRBV9 and TRBJ1-2; TRBD1 agrees at 10 bases. This CDR3 contains 15 residues. Germline CDR1 reads SGDLS; CDR2 reads YYNGEE. Trimming took 0 bases from V and 4 from J; bases not matched to a gene: 3. The CDR3: CASSVGQGAAYGYTF. The CDR3, as DNA: TGTGCCAGCAGCGTAGGACAGGGGGCTGCCTATGGCTACACCTTC.

This clonotype was detected many times. The CDR3 sequence is CASSFQMGQGKQFF. CDR3 in DNA: TGTGCCAGCAGCTTCCAAATGGGACAGGGGAAGCAGTTCTTC. V usage is TRBV7-2 and J usage is TRBJ2-1; 10 bases map to TRBD1. The CDR3 spans 14 residues. CDR1 SGHTA and CDR2 FQGNSA come from the germline V gene. Unmatched junction bases numbered 7, after V lost 3 bases and J lost 11 bases.

The table lists this clonotype with a few counts. CDR3 coding DNA: TGTGCCAGCAGCTTAGGTCCCGACAGGGACAATGAGCAGTTCTTC. Residues: CASSLGPDRDNEQFF. The chain uses TRBV11-2 and TRBJ2-1; 7 nucleotides agree with TRBD1. V dropped 1 base and J dropped 5; count of bases not matched to a gene: 5. The CDR3 contains 15 residues. CDR1 SGHAT and CDR2 FQNNGV come from the germline V gene.

This clonotype was found a few times. The chain joins TRBV29-1 to TRBJ2-5; 8 bases fit TRBD2. Trimming at V came to 5 bases and at J to 3 bases, leaving 11 bases not matched to a gene. CDR1 and CDR2 from the germline V gene are SQVTM and ANQGSEA. The CDR3 runs to 15 residues. The CDR3 protein is CSVKDRGGAEETQYF. CDR3 sequence (DNA): TGCAGCGTTAAGGATCGGGGGGGGGCGGAAGAGACCCAGTACTTC.

This clonotype was found once. V is TRBV10-3 and J is TRBJ2-5, with D possibly being TRBD1 (7 bases). The V gene's germline CDR1 is ENHRY and CDR2 SYGVKD. V was clipped by 1 base and J by 3 bases, with 15 bases between them. This CDR3 comprises 16 residues. The CDR3 nucleotides are TGTGCCATCAGTGAGTGGGGGGACAGTTCGGAAGAGACCCAGTACTTC. As protein: CAISEWGDSSEETQYF.

This clonotype has only a few counts. The rearrangement joins TRBV25-1 to TRBJ2-7; no firm D call. The CDR3 contains 13 residues. V lost 4 bases, J lost 2 bases, and 9 bases lay in between. The germline V gene encodes CDR1 MGHDK and CDR2 SYGVNS. CDR3 in amino acids: CASSAWQTYEQYF. The CDR3 coding sequence is TGTGCCAGCAGTGCGTGGCAGACCTACGAGCAGTACTTC.

This rearrangement joins TRBV20-1 to TRBJ2-1; 8 bases are shared with TRBD2. Per the germline V gene, CDR1 is DFQATT and CDR2 is SNEGSKA (reference sequence). The CDR3 contains 12 residues. CDR3 nucleotide sequence: TGCAGCACGGGACTAGGTTCGAGTGAGCAGTTCTTC. Amino acid sequence: CSTGLGSSEQFF.

The genes are TRBV12-3 or TRBV12-4 and TRBJ1-2; 8 bases line up with TRBD1. V lost 5 bases and J lost 6; bases outside the gene matches: 5. This CDR3 has 13 amino acids. The CDR3 reads CASSPTGADGYTF. Here the CDR3 DNA reads TGTGCCAGCAGTCCGACAGGGGCGGATGGCTACACCTTC.

This clonotype was seen a handful of times. This chain uses TRBV2 with TRBJ1-2, with TRBD1 matching 10 bases. V shed 1 base and J 4 bases; nucleotides not matched to a gene: 0. The CDR3 loop spans 14 amino acids. Germline CDR1 is SNHLY and CDR2 is FYNNEI. In nucleotides, the CDR3 is TGTGCCAGCAGTGAAGGGGACAGGGGCTATGGCTACACCTTC. Protein: CASSEGDRGYGYTF. Drawing the rest from reference TRBV2 and TRBJ1-2, the complete variable domain is EPEVTQTPSHQVTQMGQEVILRCVPISNHLYFYWYRQILGQKVEFLVSFYNNEISEKSEIFDDQFSVERPDGSNFTLKIRSTKLEDSAMYFCASSEGDRGYGYTFGSGTRLTVV.

This clonotype was seen once. V and J are TRBV7-2 and TRBJ2-7; TRBD2 matches at 11 bases. Unmatched junction bases numbered 18, after V lost 7 bases and J lost 7 bases. The CDR3 totals 17 residues. The germline V gene has CDR1 SGHTA and CDR2 FQGNSA. In nucleotides, the CDR3 is TGTGCCAGCACCAAACAAGCTAGCGGGGGGCTGACCTGGGAGCAGTACTTC. Translation: CASTKQASGGLTWEQYF.

In DNA form, the CDR3 reads TGTGCCATCTCTGGGGGGGACAGAGAGCCCTACGAGCAGTACTTC. Protein product: CAISGGDREPYEQYF. V usage is TRBV10-3 and J usage is TRBJ2-7; D assignment may be TRBD1 or TRBD2 (7 bases each). Per germline, CDR1 ENHRY and CDR2 SYGVKD. V was pared by 8 bases and J by 2 bases, with 19 bases between. The CDR3 has 15 amino acids.

This clonotype was recorded many times. The V and J genes are TRBV7-2 and TRBJ2-7, with TRBD2 as a possible D gene (6 bases). Germline V gene lookup returns CDR1 SGHTA and CDR2 FQGNSA. Trimming removed 1 base from V and 1 base from J, with 11 bases in between. This CDR3 comprises 15 residues. CDR3 DNA: TGTGCCAGCAGCTTAGTGGCCGGGGGATCCTACGAGCAGTACTTC. It encodes CASSLVAGGSYEQYF.

The sample holds a few counts of this clonotype. The chain is built from TRBV20-1 and TRBJ2-5; 7 positions match TRBD1. The tail of the sequence fits TRBJ2-7 better, so the J call may be wrong. The CDR3 extends over 11 amino acids. In germline, CDR1 is DFQATT, CDR2 SNEGSKA (reference sequence). The CDR3 DNA follows: TGCAGTGCCATCACAGGGGACGAGCAGTACTTC. As protein: CSAITGDEQYF.

This chain joins TRBV18 and TRBJ2-5; TRBD2 agrees at 7 bases. V was clipped by 3 bases and J by 1 base; unmatched bases: 11. Germline V gene lookup returns CDR1 KGHSH and CDR2 LQKENI. CDR3 length: 17 residues. The chain's CDR3 is CASSPTGTNGGQETQYF. The CDR3 DNA is TGTGCCAGCTCACCTACCGGGACTAACGGGGGCCAAGAGACCCAGTACTTC.